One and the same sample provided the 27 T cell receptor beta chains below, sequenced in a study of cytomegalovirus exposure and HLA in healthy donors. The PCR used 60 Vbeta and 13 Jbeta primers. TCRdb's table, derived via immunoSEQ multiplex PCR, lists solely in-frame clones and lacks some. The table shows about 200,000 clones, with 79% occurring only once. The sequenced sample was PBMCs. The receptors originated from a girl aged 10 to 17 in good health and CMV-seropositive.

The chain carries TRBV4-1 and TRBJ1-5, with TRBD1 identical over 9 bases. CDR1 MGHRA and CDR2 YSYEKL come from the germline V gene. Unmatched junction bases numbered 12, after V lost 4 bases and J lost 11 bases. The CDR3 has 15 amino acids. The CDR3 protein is CASSPQGQGRRTQHF. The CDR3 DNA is TGCGCCAGCAGCCCCCAGGGACAGGGAAGAAGGACCCAGCATTTT.

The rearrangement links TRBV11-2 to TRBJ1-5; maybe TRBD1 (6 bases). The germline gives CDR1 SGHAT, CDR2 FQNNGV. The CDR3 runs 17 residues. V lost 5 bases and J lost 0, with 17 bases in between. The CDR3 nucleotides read TGTGCCAGCAGCCACGGACAGCAGATTAATAGCAATCAGCCCCAGCATTTT. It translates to CASSHGQQINSNQPQHF.

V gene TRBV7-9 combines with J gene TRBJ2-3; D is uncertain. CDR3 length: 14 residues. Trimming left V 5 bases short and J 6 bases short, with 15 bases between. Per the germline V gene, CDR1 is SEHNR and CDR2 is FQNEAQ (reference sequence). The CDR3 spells CASSQTLGMDTQYF. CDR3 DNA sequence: TGTGCCAGCAGCCAAACCCTAGGCATGGATACGCAGTATTTT.

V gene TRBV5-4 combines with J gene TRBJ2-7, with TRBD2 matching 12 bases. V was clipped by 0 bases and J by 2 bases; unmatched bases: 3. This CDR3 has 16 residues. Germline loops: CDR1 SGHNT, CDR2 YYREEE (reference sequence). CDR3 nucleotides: TGTGCCAGCAGCTTGGGCGGGACTAGCGGGCCCTACGAGCAGTACTTC. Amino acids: CASSLGGTSGPYEQYF. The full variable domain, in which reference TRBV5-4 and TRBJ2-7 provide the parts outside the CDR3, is ETGVTQSPTHLIKTRGQQVTLRCSSQSGHNTVSWYQQALGQGPQFIFQYYREEENGRGNFPPRFSGLQFPNYSSELNVNALELDDSALYLCASSLGGTSGPYEQYFGPGTRLTVT.

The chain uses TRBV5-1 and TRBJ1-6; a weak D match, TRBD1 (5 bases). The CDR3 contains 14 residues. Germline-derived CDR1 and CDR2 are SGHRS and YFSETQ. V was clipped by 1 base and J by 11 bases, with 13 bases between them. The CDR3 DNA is TGCGCCAGCAGCTTGACAGGATTATCCGCACCCCTCCACTTT. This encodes CASSLTGLSAPLHF.

Here the CDR3 reads CASSYFTGTTFPTF. Here the CDR3 DNA reads TGTGCCAGCAGTTACTTTACCGGGACTACCTTCCCGACTTTC. V usage is TRBV6-6 and J usage is TRBJ2-6, with 7 bases identical to TRBD2. This CDR3 comprises 14 residues. Germline assignment: CDR1 MNHNY and CDR2 SVGAGI (reference sequence). Trimming at V came to 1 base and at J to 18 bases, leaving 12 bases not matched to a gene.

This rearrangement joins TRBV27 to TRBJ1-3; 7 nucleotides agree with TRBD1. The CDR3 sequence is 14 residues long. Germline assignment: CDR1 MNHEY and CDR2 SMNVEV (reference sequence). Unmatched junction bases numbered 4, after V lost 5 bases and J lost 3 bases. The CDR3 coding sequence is TGTGCCAGCAGTAGGGGGACAGTTGGAAACACCATATATTTT. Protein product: CASSRGTVGNTIYF.

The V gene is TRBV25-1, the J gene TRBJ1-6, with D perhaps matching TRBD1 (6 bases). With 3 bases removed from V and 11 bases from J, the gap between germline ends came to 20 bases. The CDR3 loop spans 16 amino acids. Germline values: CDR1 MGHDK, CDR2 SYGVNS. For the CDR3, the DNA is TGTGCCAGCAGTGACGGACAGCCTTTTCTATTGACACCCCTCCACTTT. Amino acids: CASSDGQPFLLTPLHF.

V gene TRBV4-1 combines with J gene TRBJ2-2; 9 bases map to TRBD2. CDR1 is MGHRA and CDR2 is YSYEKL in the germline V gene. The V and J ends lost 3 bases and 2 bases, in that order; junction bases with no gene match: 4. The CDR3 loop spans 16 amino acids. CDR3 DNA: TGCGCCAGCAGCCACGGAGCGGGGGGCAACACCGGGGAGCTGTTTTTT. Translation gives CASSHGAGGNTGELFF.

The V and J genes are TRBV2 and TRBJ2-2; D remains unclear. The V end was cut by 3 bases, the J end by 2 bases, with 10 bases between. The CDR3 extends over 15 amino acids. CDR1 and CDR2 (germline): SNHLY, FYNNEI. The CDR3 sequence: CASSETGSNTGELFF. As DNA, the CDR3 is TGTGCCAGCAGTGAGACCGGGTCAAACACCGGGGAGCTGTTTTTT.

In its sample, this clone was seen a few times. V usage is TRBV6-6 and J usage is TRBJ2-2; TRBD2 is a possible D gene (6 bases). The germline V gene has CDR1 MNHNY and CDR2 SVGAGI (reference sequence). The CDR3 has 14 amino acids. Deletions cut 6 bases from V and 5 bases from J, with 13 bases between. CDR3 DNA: TGTGCCAGCAGAGGACCTCGGGAGACCGGGGAGCTGTTTTTT. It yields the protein CASRGPRETGELFF.

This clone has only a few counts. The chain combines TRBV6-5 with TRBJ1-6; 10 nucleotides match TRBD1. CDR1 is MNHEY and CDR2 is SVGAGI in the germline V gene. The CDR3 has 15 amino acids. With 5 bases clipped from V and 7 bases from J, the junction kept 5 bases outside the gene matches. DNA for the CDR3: TGTGCCAGCAGTGCCGGACAGGGGGACAATTCACCCCTCCACTTT. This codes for CASSAGQGDNSPLHF.

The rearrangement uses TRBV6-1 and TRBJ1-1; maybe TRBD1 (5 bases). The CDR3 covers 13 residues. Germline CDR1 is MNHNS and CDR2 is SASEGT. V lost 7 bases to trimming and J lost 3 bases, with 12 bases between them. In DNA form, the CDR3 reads TGTGCCAGCATCAGGGTTAAGCACACTGAAGCTTTCTTT. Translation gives CASIRVKHTEAFF.

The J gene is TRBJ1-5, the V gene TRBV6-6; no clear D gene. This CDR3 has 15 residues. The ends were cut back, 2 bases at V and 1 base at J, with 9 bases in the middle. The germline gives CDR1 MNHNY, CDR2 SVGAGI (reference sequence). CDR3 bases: TGTGCCAGCAGTTACCCCGCGAGGAGCAATCAGCCCCAGCATTTT. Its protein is CASSYPARSNQPQHF.

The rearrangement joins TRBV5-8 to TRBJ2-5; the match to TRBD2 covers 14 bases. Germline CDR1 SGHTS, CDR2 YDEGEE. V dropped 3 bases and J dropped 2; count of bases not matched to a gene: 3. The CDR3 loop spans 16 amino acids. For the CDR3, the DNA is TGTGCCAGCAGCTCATGGACTAGCGGGAGGCAAGAGACCCAGTACTTC. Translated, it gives CASSSWTSGRQETQYF. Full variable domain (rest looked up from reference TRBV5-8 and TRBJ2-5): EAGVTQSPTHLIKTRGQQATLRCSPISGHTSVYWYQQALGLGLQFLLWYDEGEERNRGNFPPRFSGRQFPNYSSELNVNALELEDSALYLCASSSWTSGRQETQYFGPGTRLLVL.

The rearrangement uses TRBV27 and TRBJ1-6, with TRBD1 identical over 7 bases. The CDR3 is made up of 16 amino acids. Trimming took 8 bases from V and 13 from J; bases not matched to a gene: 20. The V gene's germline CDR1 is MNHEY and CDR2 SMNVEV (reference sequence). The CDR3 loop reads CASGFFTSDRPAPLHF. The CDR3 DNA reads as TGTGCCAGCGGGTTCTTTACGTCGGACAGGCCTGCTCCCCTCCACTTT.

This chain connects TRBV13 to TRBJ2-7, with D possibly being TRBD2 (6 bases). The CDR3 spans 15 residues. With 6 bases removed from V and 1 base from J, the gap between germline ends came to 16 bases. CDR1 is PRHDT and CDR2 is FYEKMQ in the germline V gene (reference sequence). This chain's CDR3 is CASSWGAGRSYEQYF. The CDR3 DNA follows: TGTGCCAGCAGTTGGGGCGCGGGGCGATCCTACGAGCAGTACTTC.

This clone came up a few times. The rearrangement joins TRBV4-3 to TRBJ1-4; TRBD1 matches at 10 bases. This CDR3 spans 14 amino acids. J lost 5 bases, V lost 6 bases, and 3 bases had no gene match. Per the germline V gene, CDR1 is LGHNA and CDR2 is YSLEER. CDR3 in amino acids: CASSWDRGNEKLFF. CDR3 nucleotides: TGCGCCAGCAGTTGGGACAGGGGAAATGAAAAACTGTTTTTT.

CDR3 in DNA: TGTGCCAGCAGTCTAGGGGGCCAGCCCAATCAGCCCCAGCATTTT. Its protein is CASSLGGQPNQPQHF. This chain connects TRBV27 to TRBJ1-5, with 7 bases fitting TRBD1. The CDR3 has 15 residues. V dropped 5 bases and J dropped 3; count of bases not matched to a gene: 7. CDR1 and CDR2 (germline): MNHEY, SMNVEV (reference sequence).

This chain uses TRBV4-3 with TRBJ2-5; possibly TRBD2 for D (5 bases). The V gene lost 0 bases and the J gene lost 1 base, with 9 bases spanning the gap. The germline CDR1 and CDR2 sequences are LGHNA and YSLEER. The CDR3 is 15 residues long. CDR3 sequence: CASSQDSGTQETQYF. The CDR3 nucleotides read TGCGCCAGCAGCCAAGATTCGGGAACCCAAGAGACCCAGTACTTC.

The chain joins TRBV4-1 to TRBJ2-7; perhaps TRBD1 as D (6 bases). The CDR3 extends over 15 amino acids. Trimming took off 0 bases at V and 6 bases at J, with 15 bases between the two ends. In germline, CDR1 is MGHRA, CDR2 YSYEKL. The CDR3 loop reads CASSQDSRGGAEQYF. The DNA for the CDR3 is TGCGCCAGCAGCCAAGATTCAAGAGGGGGAGCCGAGCAGTACTTC.

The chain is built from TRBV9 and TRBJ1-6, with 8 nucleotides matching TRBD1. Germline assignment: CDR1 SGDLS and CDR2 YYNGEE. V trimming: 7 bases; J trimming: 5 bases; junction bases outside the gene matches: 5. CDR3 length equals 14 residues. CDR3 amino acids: CASGDRGNNSPLHF. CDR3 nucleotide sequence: TGTGCCAGCGGAGACAGGGGAAATAATTCACCCCTCCACTTT.

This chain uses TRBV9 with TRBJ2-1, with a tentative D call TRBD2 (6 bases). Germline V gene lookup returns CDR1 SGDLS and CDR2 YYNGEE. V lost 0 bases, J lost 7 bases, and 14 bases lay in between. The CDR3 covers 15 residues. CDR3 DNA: TGTGCCAGCAGCGTAGGGTCCGGAGGGAAAAATGAGCAGTTCTTC. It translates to CASSVGSGGKNEQFF. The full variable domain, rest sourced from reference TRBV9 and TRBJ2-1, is DSGVTQTPKHLITATGQRVTLRCSPRSGDLSVYWYQQSLDQGLQFLIQYYNGEERAKGNILERFSAQQFPDLHSELNLSSLELGDSALYFCASSVGSGGKNEQFFGPGTRLTVL.

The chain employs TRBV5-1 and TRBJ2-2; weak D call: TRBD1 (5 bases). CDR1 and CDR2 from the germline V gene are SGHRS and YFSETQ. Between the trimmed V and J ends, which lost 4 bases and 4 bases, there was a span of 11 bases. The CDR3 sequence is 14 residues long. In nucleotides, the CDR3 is TGCGCCAGCAGCCCTGACAGCCTCACCGGGGAGCTGTTTTTT. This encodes CASSPDSLTGELFF.

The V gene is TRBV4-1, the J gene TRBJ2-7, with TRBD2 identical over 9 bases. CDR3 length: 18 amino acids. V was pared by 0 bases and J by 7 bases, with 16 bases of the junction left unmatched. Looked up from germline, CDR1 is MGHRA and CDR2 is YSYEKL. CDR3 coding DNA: TGCGCCAGCAGCCAAGATCCCGGACTAGCGCGGGTGCCTCGTGAGCAGTACTTC. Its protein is CASSQDPGLARVPREQYF.

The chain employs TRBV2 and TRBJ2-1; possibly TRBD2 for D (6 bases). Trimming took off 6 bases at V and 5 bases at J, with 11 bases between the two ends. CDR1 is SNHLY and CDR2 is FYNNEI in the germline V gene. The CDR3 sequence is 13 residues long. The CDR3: CASREGLNNEQFF. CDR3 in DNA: TGTGCCAGCAGGGAGGGGTTAAACAATGAGCAGTTCTTC.

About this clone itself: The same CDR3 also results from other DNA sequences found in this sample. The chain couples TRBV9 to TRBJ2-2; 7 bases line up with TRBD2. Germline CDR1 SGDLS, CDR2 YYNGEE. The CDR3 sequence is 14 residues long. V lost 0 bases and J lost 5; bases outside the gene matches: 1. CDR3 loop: CASSVGGGTGELFF. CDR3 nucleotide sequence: TGTGCCAGCAGCGTAGGGGGGGGAACCGGGGAGCTGTTTTTT.